This T cell receptor beta chain was sequenced in a study of T cell responses to AZD1222 COVID-19 vaccine. General study findings and limits: The breadth and depth of Spike-specific TCRs increased once two AZD1222 doses had been given. Baseline testing showed seropositivity in only a handful of AZD1222 recipients. Possibly, clonal diversity was underestimated; donors were largely white British and included more females.

Timing groups of about 4 and about 12 weeks for second doses were pooled. Sequencing used immunoSEQ multiplex PCR; TCRdb keeps in-frame clones, though not all of them. The sample yields some 110,000 clones, more than 70% seen once. Comments on this clone: Antigen unknown.

The V end lost 4 bases, the J end lost 4 bases, and 13 bases lay between the germline ends. The germline gives CDR1 SGHTA, CDR2 FQGTGA. This CDR3 contains 14 residues. The chain links TRBV7-3 to TRBJ1-1; D remains ambiguous. This clonotype originated in an adult who received the AZD1222 COVID-19 vaccine. Sequencing used peripheral blood, obtained 28 days after the second AZD1222 dose. This CDR3 is CASSSGTLGTEAFF. In DNA, the CDR3 is TGTGCCAGCAGCTCCGGTACTTTAGGCACTGAAGCTTTCTTT. Supplemented by reference TRBV7-3 and TRBJ1-1, the full variable domain reads GAGVSQTPSNKVTEKGKYVELRCDPISGHTALYWYRQSLGQGPEFLIYFQGTGAADDSGLPNDRFFAVRPEGSVSTLKIQRTERGDSAVYLCASSSGTLGTEAFFGQGTRLTVV.